This T cell receptor beta chain is drawn from a study of shared clonotypes between healthy human individuals. The method was immunoSEQ multiplex PCR; TCRdb's version includes in-frame clones alone and lacks a portion of them. The table includes 2 million or so clones, 95% detected once. The CDR3 is 16 amino acids. The V gene's germline CDR1 is LGHNA and CDR2 YSLEER. Comment on this clone: Germline is not matched at one junction end, which may reflect a read error.

V gene TRBV4-3 combines with J gene TRBJ2-2; D is possibly TRBD1 or TRBD2 (5 bases each). This receptor was obtained from a man between 18 and 35 years old in good health. Material for sequencing was naive CD4+ T cells sorted from blood. Subset specified: CD45RA+ positively selected. The CDR3 loop reads CASSQDPGPKTGELFF. CDR3 DNA sequence: TGCGCCAGCAGCCAAGATCCGGGACCGAAGACCGGGGAGCTGTTTTTT.